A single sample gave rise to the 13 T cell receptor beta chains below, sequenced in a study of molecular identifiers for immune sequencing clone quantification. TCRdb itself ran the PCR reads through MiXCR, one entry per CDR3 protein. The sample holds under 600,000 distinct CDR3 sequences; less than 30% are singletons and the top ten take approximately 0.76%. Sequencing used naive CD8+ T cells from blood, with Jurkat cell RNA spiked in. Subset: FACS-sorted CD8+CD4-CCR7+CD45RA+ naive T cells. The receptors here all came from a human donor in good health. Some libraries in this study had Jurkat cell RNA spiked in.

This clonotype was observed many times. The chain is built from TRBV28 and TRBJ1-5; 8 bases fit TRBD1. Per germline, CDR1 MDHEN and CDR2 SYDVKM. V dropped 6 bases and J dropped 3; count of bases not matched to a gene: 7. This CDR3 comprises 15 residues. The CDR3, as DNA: TGTGCCAGCAGGCTACAGGGGGTCACCAATCAGCCCCAGCATTTT. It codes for CASRLQGVTNQPQHF.

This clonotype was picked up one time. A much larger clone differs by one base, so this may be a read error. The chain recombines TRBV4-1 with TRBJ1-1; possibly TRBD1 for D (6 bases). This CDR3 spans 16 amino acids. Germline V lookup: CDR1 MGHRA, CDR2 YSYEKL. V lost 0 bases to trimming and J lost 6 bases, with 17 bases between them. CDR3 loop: CASSQEPGATYPEAFF. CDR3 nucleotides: TGCGCCAGCAGCCAAGAGCCAGGGGCTACCTACCCTGAAGCTTTCTTT.

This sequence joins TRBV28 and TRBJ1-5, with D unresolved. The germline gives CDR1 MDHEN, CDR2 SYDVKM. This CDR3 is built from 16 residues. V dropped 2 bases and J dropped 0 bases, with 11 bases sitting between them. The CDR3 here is CASSLSYKYSNQPQHF. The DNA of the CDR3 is TGTGCCAGCAGTTTAAGTTACAAGTATAGCAATCAGCCCCAGCATTTT.

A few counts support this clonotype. The CDR3 sequence is CASSGTEDYEQYF. The CDR3 DNA sequence: TGTGCCAGCAGCGGGACAGAGGACTACGAGCAGTACTTC. The chain carries TRBV9 and TRBJ2-7, with D possibly matching TRBD1 (6 bases). Trimming pared 3 bases from V and 3 bases from J, leaving 10 bases between. Germline V gene data show CDR1 as SGDLS and CDR2 as YYNGEE. The CDR3 is 13 amino acids.

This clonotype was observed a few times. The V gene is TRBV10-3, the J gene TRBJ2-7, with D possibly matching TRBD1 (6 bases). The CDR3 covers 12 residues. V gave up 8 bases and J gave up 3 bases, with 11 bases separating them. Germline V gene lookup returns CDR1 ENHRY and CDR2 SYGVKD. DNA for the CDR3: TGTGCCATCGGGGACAACAGCTACGAGCAGTACTTC. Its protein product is CAIGDNSYEQYF.

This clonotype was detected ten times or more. CDR3 nucleotides: TGTGCCAGCAGTCCCCGGGCGGGAGGCAGCACAGATACGCAGTATTTT. It translates to CASSPRAGGSTDTQYF. V gene TRBV12-3 or TRBV12-4 combines with J gene TRBJ2-3; the match to TRBD2 covers 8 bases. Trimming at V came to 5 bases and at J to 0 bases, leaving 7 bases not matched to a gene. The length of the CDR3 is 16 residues.

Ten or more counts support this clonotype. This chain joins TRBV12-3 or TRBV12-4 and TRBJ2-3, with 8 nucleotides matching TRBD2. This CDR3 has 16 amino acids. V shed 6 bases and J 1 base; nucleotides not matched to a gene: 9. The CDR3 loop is CASSPFREGGTDTQYF. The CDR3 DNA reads TGTGCCAGCAGCCCATTTCGGGAGGGTGGCACAGATACGCAGTATTTT.

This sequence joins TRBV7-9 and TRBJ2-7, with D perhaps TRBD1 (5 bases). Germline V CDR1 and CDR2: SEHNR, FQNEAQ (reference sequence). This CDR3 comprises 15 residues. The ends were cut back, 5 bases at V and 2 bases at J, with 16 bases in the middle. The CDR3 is CASSPIRVSPYEQYF. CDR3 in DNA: TGTGCCAGCAGCCCTATCAGGGTTTCCCCCTACGAGCAGTACTTC.

As DNA, the CDR3 is TGCAGCGTGATTTTGTGGATGAACACTGAAGCTTTCTTT. Translation: CSVILWMNTEAFF. The chain carries TRBV29-1 and TRBJ1-1, with unresolved D. The germline V gene encodes CDR1 SQVTM and CDR2 ANQGSEA. The CDR3 is 13 amino acids. Trimming cost V 6 bases and J 0 bases, with 11 bases left between them.

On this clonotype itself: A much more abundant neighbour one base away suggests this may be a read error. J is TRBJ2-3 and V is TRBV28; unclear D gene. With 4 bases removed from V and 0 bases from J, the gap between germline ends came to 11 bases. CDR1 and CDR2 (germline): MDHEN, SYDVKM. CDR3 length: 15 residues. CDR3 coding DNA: TGTGCCAGCAGTTCTCCCACCCTCAGCACAGATACGCAGTATTTT. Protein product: CASSSPTLSTDTQYF.

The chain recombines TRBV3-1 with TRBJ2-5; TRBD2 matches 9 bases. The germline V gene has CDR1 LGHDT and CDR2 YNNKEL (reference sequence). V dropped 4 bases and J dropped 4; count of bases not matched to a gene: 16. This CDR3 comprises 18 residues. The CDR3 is CASSPGVAGEWERETQYF. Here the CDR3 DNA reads TGTGCCAGCAGCCCCGGGGTAGCGGGGGAATGGGAAAGAGAGACCCAGTACTTC.

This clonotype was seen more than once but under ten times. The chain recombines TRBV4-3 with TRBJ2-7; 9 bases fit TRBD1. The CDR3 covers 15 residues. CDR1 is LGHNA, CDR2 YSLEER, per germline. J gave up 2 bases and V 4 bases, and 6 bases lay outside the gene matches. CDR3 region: CASSPGTGIAYEQYF. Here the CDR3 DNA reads TGCGCCAGCAGCCCCGGGACAGGGATCGCCTACGAGCAGTACTTC.

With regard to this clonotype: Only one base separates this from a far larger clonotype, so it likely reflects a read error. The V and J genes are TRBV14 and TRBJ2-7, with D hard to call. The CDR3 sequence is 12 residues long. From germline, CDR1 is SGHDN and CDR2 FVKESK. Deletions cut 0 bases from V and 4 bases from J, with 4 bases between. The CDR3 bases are TGTGCCAGCAGCCAAGACGAGTACGAGCAGTACTTC. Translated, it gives CASSQDEYEQYF.